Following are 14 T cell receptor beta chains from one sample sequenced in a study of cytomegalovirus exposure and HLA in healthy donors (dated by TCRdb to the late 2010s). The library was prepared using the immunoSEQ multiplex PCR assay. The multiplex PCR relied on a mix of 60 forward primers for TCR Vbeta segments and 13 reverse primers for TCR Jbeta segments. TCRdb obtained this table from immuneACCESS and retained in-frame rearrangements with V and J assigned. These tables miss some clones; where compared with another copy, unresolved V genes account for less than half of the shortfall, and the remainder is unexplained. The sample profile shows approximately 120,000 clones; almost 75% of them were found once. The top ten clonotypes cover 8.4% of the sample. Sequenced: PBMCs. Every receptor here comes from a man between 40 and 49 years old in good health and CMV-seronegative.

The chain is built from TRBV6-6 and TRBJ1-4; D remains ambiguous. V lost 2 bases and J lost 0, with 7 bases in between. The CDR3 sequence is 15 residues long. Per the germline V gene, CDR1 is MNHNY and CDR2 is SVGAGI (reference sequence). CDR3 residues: CASSYLGATNEKLFF. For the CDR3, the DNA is TGTGCCAGCAGTTACCTAGGTGCAACTAATGAAAAACTGTTTTTT.

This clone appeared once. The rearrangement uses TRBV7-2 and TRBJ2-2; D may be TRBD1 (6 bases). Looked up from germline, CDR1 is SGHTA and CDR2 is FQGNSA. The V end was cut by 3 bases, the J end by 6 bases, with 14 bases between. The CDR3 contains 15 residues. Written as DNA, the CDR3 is TGTGCCAGCAGCTTCCTTAACACAGGGTCCGGGGAGCTGTTTTTT. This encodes CASSFLNTGSGELFF.

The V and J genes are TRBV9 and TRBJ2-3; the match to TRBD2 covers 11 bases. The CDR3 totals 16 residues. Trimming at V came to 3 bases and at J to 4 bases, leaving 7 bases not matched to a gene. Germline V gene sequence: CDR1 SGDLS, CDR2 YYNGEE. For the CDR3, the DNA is TGTGCCAGCAGCGAAAGGCTAGCGGGGGGCCCAGATACGCAGTATTTT. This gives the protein CASSERLAGGPDTQYF.

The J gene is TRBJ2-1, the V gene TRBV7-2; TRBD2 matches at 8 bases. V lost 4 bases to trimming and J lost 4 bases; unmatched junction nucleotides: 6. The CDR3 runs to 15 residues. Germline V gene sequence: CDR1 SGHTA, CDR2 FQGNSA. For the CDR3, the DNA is TGTGCCAGCAGCTCGGGCCGGGGGGGTTACAATGAGCAGTTCTTC. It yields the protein CASSSGRGGYNEQFF.

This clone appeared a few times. In DNA, the CDR3 is TGTGCCAGCAGCTTGGGACTAGCGGAAGAGACCCAGTACTTC. Residues: CASSLGLAEETQYF. The chain recombines TRBV11-2 with TRBJ2-5; 11 bases map to TRBD2. Per germline, CDR1 SGHAT and CDR2 FQNNGV. The V gene end was trimmed by 3 bases and the J gene end by 3 bases; junction bases not matched to a gene: 0. The CDR3 is 14 amino acids.

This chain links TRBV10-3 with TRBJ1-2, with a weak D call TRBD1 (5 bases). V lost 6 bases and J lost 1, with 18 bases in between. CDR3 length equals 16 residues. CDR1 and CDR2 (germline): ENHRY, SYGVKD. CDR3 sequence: CAISPEDTGGNYGYTF. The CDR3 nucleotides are TGTGCCATCAGCCCTGAGGATACGGGGGGTAACTATGGCTACACCTTC.

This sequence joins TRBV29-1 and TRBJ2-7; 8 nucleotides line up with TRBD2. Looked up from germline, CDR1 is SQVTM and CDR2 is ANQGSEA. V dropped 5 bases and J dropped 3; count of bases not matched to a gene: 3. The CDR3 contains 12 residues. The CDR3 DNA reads TGCAGCGTTATACGGGGGGGCTACGAGCAGTACTTC. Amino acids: CSVIRGGYEQYF.

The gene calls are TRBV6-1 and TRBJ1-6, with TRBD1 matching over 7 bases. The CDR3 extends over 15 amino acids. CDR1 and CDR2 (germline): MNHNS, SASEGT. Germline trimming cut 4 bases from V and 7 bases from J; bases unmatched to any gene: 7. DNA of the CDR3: TGTGCCAGCAGTGCGGGGGACAGCTCAAATTCACCCCTCCACTTT. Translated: CASSAGDSSNSPLHF.

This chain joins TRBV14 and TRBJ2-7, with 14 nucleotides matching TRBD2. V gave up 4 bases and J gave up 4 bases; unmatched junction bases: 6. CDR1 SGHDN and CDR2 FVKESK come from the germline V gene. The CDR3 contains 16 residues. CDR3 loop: CASSLRLAGGNYEQYF. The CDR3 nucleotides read TGTGCCAGCAGCCTTAGACTAGCGGGGGGGAATTACGAGCAGTACTTC.

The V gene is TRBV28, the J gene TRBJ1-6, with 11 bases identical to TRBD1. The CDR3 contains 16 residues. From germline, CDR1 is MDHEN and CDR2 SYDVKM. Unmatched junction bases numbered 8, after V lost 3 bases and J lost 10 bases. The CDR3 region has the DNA TGTGCCAGCAGTTTGGGACAGGGGGGATCAGGGTCACCCCTCCACTTT. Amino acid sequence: CASSLGQGGSGSPLHF.

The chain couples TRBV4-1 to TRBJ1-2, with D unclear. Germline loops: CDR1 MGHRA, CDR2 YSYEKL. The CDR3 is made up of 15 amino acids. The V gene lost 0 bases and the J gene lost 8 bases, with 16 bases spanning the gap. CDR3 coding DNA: TGCGCCAGCAGCCAAGATCCAGGCTTACGCGAGGGCTACACCTTC. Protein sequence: CASSQDPGLREGYTF.

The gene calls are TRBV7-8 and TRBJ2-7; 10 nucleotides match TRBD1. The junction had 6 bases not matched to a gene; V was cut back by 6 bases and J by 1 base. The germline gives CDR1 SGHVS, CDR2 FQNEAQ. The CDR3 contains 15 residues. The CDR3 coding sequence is TGTGCCAGCAGTGAGCGGACAGGGGGATCCTACGAGCAGTACTTC. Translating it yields CASSERTGGSYEQYF.

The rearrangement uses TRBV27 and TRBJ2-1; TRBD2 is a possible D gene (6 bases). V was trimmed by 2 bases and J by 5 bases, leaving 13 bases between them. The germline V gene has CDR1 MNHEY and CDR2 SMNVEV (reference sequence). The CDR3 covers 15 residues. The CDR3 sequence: CASSLAGSRNNEQFF. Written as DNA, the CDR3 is TGTGCCAGCAGTTTAGCGGGGTCCAGGAACAATGAGCAGTTCTTC.

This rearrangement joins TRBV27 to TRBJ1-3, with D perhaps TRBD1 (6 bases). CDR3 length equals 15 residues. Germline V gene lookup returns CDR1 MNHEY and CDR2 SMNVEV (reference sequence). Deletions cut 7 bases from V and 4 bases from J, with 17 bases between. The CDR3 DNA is TGTGCCAGCACCTCGACAGGTCGGACCGGAAACACCATATATTTT. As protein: CASTSTGRTGNTIYF.